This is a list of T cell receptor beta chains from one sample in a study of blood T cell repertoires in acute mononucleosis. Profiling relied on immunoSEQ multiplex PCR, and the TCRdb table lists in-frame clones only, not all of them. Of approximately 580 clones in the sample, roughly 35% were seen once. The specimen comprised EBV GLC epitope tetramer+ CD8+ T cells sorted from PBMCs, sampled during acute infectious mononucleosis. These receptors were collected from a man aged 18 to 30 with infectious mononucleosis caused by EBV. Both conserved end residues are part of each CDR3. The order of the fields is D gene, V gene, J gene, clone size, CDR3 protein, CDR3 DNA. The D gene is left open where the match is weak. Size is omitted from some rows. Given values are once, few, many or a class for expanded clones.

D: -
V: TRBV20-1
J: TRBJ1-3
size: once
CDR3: CSARVGNTIYF
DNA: TGCAGTGCTAGGGTTGGAAACACCATATATTTT

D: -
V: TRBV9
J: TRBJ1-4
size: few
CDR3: CAIIDGQVSTNEKLFF
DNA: TGTGCCATCATCGACGGACAAGTTTCAACTAATGAAAAACTGTTTTTT

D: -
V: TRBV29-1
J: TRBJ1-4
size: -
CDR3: CSVGAGGTNEKTVFF
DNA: -

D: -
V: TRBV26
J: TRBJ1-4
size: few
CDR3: CASSLIYEKLFF
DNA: TGTGCCAGCAGTTTAATTTATGAAAAACTGTTTTTT

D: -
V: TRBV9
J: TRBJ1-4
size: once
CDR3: CASSVGQVATNEKLFF
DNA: TGTGCCAGCAGCGTCGGACAAGTTGCTACTAATGAAAAACTGTTTTTT

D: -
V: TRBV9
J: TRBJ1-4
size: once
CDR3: CASSDGQVATNEKLSF
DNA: TGTGCAAGCAGCGACGGACAAGTTGCAACTAATGAAAAACTGTCTTTT

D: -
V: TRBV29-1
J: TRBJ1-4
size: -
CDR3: CSVGAGGTNEKNCFF
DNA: -

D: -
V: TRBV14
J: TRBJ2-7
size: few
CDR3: CASSLGPTGAYEQYF
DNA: TGTGCCAGCAGTTTAGGTCCCACGGGCGCCTACGAGCAGTACTTC

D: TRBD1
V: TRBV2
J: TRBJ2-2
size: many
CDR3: CASSPGTVSNTGELFF
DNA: TGTGCCAGCAGCCCTGGGACAGTCTCGAACACCGGGGAGCTGTTTTTT

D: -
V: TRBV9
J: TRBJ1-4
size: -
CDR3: CACSDGQVASNENLFF
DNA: TGTGCCTGCAGCGACGGACAAGTTGCATCTAATGAAAATCTGTTTTTT

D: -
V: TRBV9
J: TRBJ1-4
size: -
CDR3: CASSDGQFASNEKLFF
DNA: TGTGCCAGCAGCGACGGACAATTTGCTTCTAATGAAAAACTGTTTTTT

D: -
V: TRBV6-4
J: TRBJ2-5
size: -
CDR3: CASSIGQQETQYF
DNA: TGTGCCAGCAGTATCGGACAGCAAGAGACCCAGTACTTC

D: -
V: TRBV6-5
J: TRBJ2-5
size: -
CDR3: CASSPTCVETQYF
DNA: TGTGCCAGCTCGCCAACTTGCGTGGAGACCCAGTACTTC

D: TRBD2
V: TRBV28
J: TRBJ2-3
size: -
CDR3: CASSFSGRYWEDTQYF
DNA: TGTGCCAGCAGTTTTAGCGGGAGATACTGGGAAGATACGCAGTATTTT

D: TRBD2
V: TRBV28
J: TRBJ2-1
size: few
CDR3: CASSFSGGISYNEQFF
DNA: TGTGCCAGCAGTTTTAGCGGGGGGATCTCCTACAATGAGCAGTTCTTC

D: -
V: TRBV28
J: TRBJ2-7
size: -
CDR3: CASSFSPAGPSYEQYF
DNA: TGTGCCAGCAGTTTTTCACCCGCCGGTCCATCCTACGAGCAGTACTTC

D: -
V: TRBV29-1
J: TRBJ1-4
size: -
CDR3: CSVGAGGTNDILFF
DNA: TGCAGCGTTGGCGCCGGGGGCACTAATGATATACTGTTTTTT

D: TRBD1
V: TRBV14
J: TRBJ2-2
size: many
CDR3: CASSPGTVSNTGELFF
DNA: TGTGCCAGCAGCCCTGGGACAGTCTCGAACACCGGGGAGCTGTTTTTT

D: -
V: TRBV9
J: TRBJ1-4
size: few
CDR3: CASCDGLVATNEKLFF
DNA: TGTGCCAGCTGCGACGGACTAGTTGCAACTAATGAAAAACTGTTTTTT

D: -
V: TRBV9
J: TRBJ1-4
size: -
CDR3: CASSDGQVTNEKLSF
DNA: TGTGCCAGCAGCGACGGACAAGTTACTAATGAAAAACTGTCTTTT

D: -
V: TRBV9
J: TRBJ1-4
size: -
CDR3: CASSVGQVATNENLFF
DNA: TGTGCCAGCAGCGTCGGACAAGTTGCAACTAATGAAAATCTGTTTTTT

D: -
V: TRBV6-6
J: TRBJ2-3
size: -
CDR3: CASSPAPTDTQYF
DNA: TGTGCCAGCAGTCCCGCTCCCACAGATACGCAGTATTTT

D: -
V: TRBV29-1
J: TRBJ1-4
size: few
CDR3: CSVAPGALMKNCFF
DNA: -

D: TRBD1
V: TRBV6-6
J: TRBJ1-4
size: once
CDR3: CASRAPSDRDNDILFF
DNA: TGTGCCAGTCGCGCCCCATCAGACAGGGATAATGATATACTGTTTTTT

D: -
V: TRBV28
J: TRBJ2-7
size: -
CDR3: CASILPHSGEQYF
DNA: TGTGCCAGCATTTTACCCCACAGTGGGGAGCAGTACTTC

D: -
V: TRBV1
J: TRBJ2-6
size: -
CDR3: CTSRGRSLCTSRANVLTF
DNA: TGCACCAGCAGAGGTCGGAGTTTGTGCACAAGTCGGGCCAACGTCCTGACTTTC

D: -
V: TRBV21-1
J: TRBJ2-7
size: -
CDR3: CASSVGTGISYEQYF
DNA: -